This T cell receptor beta chain derives from a study of T cell responses to AZD1222 COVID-19 vaccine. The study's findings and limits: Rises in breadth and depth of Spike-specific TCRs came after two AZD1222 doses. The study identified only a handful of AZD1222 recipients as seropositive at baseline. Vaccine-associated CD4 TCRs ranged over spike, dominating at 160-218 and 743-854. White British donors predominated, females outnumbered males, and clonal diversity was possibly underestimated.

Only in-frame clones appear in the TCRdb table, and some are missing; sequencing was by immunoSEQ multiplex PCR. The sample carries around 110,000 clones, about 80% recorded once. V shed 4 bases and J shed 7 bases, with 11 bases lying between them. This CDR3 comprises 13 residues. Germline CDR1 and CDR2: SGHNT and YYREEE (reference sequence). Worth noting for this clone: Its antigen is not identified.

The starting material was peripheral blood, obtained on day 0 of AZD1222 vaccination. This sequence was found in an adult in good health. This chain uses TRBV5-4 with TRBJ2-2; D unresolved. The CDR3 is CASSKELGGELFF. CDR3 DNA: TGTGCCAGCAGCAAAGAACTGGGCGGGGAGCTGTTTTTT.